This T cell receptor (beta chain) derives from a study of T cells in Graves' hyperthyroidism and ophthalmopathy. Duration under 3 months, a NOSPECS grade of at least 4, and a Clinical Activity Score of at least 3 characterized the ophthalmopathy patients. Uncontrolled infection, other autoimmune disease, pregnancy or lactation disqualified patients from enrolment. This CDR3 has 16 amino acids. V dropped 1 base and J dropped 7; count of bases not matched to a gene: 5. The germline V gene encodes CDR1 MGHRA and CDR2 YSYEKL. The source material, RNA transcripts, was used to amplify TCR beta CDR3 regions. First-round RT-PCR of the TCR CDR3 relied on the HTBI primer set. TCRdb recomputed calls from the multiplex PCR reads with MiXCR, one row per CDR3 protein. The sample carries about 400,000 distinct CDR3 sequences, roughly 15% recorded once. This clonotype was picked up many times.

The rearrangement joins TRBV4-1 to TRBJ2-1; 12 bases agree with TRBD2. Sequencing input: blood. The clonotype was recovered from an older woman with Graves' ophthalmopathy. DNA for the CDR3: TGCGCCAGCAGCCAAGGACTAGCGGGAGTTCAAAATGAGCAGTTCTTC. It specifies CASSQGLAGVQNEQFF.